The clone carrying this TCR beta chain was seen a handful of times. What it binds is unknown. With constant-segment primers, 5'RACE yielded cDNA libraries of TCR alpha and TCR beta that carried sample barcodes and UMIs. TCRdb used MiXCR to reprocess the 5' RACE reads, holding one entry per CDR3 protein. The sample gives 300,000 to 400,000 distinct CDR3 sequences, around 15% of which show up once; around 21% is in the top ten. CDR3 length equals 16 residues. The germline CDR1 and CDR2 sequences are ENHRY and SYGVKD. Deletions cut 6 bases from V and 5 bases from J, with 20 bases between. This sample stems from a study of T-cell memory formation after mild COVID-19. Study-wide findings and caveats: CD4/CD8 balance held among clones contracting day 15 to 85, and later expanders leaned CD4+. The second-wave clones peaking on day 37 were not confirmed as SARS-CoV-2-specific.

The V gene is TRBV10-3, the J gene TRBJ2-1, with D perhaps TRBD1 (6 bases). The receptor was isolated from a man aged 18 to 29 who had mild COVID-19 (a few samples of this study predate the infection). Cell type and time point are not known. The sequenced sample was PBMCs or a T cell subset sorted from them (not recorded which). The CDR3 is CAISKLQARTDNEQFF. In DNA, the CDR3 is TGTGCCATCAGCAAATTACAGGCCAGGACAGACAATGAGCAGTTCTTC.